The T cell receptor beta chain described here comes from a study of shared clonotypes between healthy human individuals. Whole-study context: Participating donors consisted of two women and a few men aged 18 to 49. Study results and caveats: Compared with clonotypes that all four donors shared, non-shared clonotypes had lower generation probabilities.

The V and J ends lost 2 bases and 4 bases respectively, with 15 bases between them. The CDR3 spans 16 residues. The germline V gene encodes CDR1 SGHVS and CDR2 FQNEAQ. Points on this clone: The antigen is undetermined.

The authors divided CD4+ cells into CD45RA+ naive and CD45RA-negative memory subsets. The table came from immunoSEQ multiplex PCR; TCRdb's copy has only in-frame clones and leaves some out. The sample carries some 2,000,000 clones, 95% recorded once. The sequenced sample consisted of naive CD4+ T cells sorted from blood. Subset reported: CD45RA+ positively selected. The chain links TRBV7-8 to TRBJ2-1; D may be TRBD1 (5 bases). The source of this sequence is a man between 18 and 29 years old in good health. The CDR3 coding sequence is TGTGCCAGCAGCTTAAGGATCGACAGCCGATACAATGAGCAGTTCTTC. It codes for CASSLRIDSRYNEQFF.